This TCR beta chain was found in a study of beta chain features in type 1 diabetes. Study-level findings and limits: Type 1 diabetes patients had TCRB CDR3s that were shorter (moderately but significantly so) in all four CD4+ subsets.

Reverse transcribing all isolated RNA meant expressed TCRB transcripts were sequenced. The protocol was immunoSEQ multiplex PCR, while the TCRdb copy is restricted to in-frame clones and leaves out a portion. The sample contains almost 350,000 clones, around 9.3% of which appear only once. The CDR3 length is 14 residues. V was clipped by 3 bases and J by 3 bases, with 12 bases between them. Germline V gives CDR1 SGHTA, CDR2 FQGNSA. This clone occurred a few times. What it binds is unknown. The V and J genes are TRBV7-2 and TRBJ2-7, with a weak D call TRBD1 (6 bases). Sequences were obtained from central memory CD4+ T cells from blood. This TCR derives from a man younger than 45 with type 1 diabetes. This CDR3 reads CASSLQGRDYEQYF. The DNA for the CDR3 is TGTGCCAGCAGCTTGCAGGGGCGAGACTACGAGCAGTACTTC.